These 10 T cell receptor beta chains share one sample of origin, sequenced in a study of T cell changes during pregnancy in multiple sclerosis. Clones were read by immunoSEQ multiplex PCR, and TCRdb kept only the in-frame ones, dropping some. The sample shows 75,000 to 95,000 clones, more than 80% of them seen only once. Source: peripheral blood, taken in the first trimester of pregnancy. These receptors all come from a female donor in good health, enrolled as a control in a pregnancy study.

This chain joins TRBV5-4 and TRBJ1-2, with a weak D call TRBD1 (5 bases). The CDR3 loop spans 16 amino acids. Germline V gene sequence: CDR1 SGHNT, CDR2 YYREEE (reference sequence). Trimming cost V 4 bases and J 4 bases, with 20 bases left between them. The CDR3 region is CASSIGGDPRGYGYTF. CDR3 coding DNA: TGTGCCAGCAGCATTGGGGGGGACCCCCGGGGCTATGGCTACACCTTC.

This chain uses TRBV5-6 with TRBJ1-4; tentatively, D is TRBD1 (6 bases). Trimming removed 4 bases at V and 8 bases at J, with 15 bases between. The CDR3 is made up of 14 amino acids. Germline loops: CDR1 SGHDT, CDR2 YYEEEE. CDR3 coding DNA: TGTGCCAGCAGCCAAGGCACAGGGCGAGAAAAACTGTTTTTT. Its translation is CASSQGTGREKLFF.

The rearrangement links TRBV28 to TRBJ2-7; 7 bases line up with TRBD2. The germline CDR1 and CDR2 sequences are MDHEN and SYDVKM. V gave up 5 bases and J gave up 3 bases; unmatched junction bases: 13. The CDR3 covers 16 residues. CDR3: CASSERDATFYYEQYF. CDR3 DNA sequence: TGTGCCAGCAGTGAGCGGGATGCGACGTTTTACTACGAGCAGTACTTC. Full variable domain (missing parts from reference TRBV28 and TRBJ2-7): DVKVTQSSRYLVKRTGEKVFLECVQDMDHENMFWYRQDPGLGLRLIYFSYDVKMKEKGDIPEGYSVSREKKERFSLILESASTNQTSMYLCASSERDATFYYEQYFGPGTRLTVT.

Remarks on this clone: Other DNA sequences of this sample code for an identical CDR3. The chain couples TRBV27 to TRBJ2-2; 14 bases align to TRBD2. The germline CDR1 and CDR2 sequences are MNHEY and SMNVEV (reference sequence). V lost 5 bases to trimming and J lost 4 bases; unmatched junction nucleotides: 6. The CDR3 covers 17 residues. CDR3 in DNA: TGTGCCAGCAGTGGACTAGCGGGAGGCCGGGGCACCGGGGAGCTGTTTTTT. Translated, it gives CASSGLAGGRGTGELFF.

The chain couples TRBV9 to TRBJ2-5; D might be TRBD2 (5 bases). The CDR3 spans 14 residues. Trimming removed 2 bases at V and 5 bases at J, with 13 bases between. The germline V gene has CDR1 SGDLS and CDR2 YYNGEE. CDR3: CASSVGPSRETQYF. CDR3 bases: TGTGCCAGCAGCGTCGGGCCTAGCAGGGAGACCCAGTACTTC. Variable domain in full (rest from reference TRBV9 and TRBJ2-5): DSGVTQTPKHLITATGQRVTLRCSPRSGDLSVYWYQQSLDQGLQFLIQYYNGEERAKGNILERFSAQQFPDLHSELNLSSLELGDSALYFCASSVGPSRETQYFGPGTRLLVL.

The table lists this clone with a few counts. V usage is TRBV6-4 and J usage is TRBJ1-6; a weak D match, TRBD1 (5 bases). Deletions cut 2 bases from V and 6 bases from J, with 5 bases between. This CDR3 region has 13 residues. Per the germline V gene, CDR1 is MRHNA and CDR2 is SNTAGT. In DNA, the CDR3 is TGTGCCAGCAGTGACAGGGGTAATTCACCCCTCCACTTT. Translating gives CASSDRGNSPLHF.

Remarks on this clone: The same CDR3 is also encoded by other DNA sequences in this sample. V and J are TRBV7-9 and TRBJ2-7; D is unresolved. This CDR3 contains 12 residues. CDR1 is SEHNR, CDR2 FQNEAQ, per germline (reference sequence). V shed 5 bases and J shed 3 bases, with 8 bases lying between them. CDR3 sequence (DNA): TGTGCCAGCAGCCCGACGGGCTACGAGCAGTACTTC. This encodes CASSPTGYEQYF.

This chain links TRBV5-6 with TRBJ2-3; no clear D. Germline values: CDR1 SGHDT, CDR2 YYEEEE. The CDR3 is 16 residues long. Between the trimmed V and J ends, which lost 3 bases and 0 bases, there was a span of 14 bases. The DNA of the CDR3 is TGTGCCAGCAGCTCCGTCGTCGACACCAGCACAGATACGCAGTATTTT. Encoded protein: CASSSVVDTSTDTQYF. The variable domain in full, with the rest retrieved from reference TRBV5-6 and TRBJ2-3, is DAGVTQSPTHLIKTRGQQVTLRCSPKSGHDTVSWYQQALGQGPQFIFQYYEEEERQRGNFPDRFSGHQFPNYSSELNVNALLLGDSALYLCASSSVVDTSTDTQYFGPGTRLTVL.

The chain combines TRBV4-3 with TRBJ2-6, with D possibly matching TRBD2 (5 bases). The CDR3 sequence is 16 residues long. Trimming pared 0 bases from V and 3 bases from J, leaving 9 bases between. Germline V lookup: CDR1 LGHNA, CDR2 YSLEER. CDR3 nucleotide sequence: TGCGCCAGCAGCCAAGAGCTCGGGGTTGGGGCCAACGTCCTGACTTTC. It yields the protein CASSQELGVGANVLTF.

The chain employs TRBV7-2 and TRBJ2-1; 9 bases are a match to TRBD2. Germline V CDR1 and CDR2: SGHTA, FQGNSA. There are 15 residues in the CDR3. The trim removed 2 bases at V and 5 bases at J, leaving 4 bases unmatched. The CDR3 loop reads CASSLWASGDNEQFF. DNA of the CDR3: TGTGCCAGCAGCTTATGGGCTAGCGGGGACAATGAGCAGTTCTTC.